Detailed here is one T cell receptor (beta chain). Its antigen remains unidentified. It was negative isolation that provided the CD8+ and CD4+ T cells, whereas TEMRA cells were enriched by FACS. The source of the sample is a study of CD8 T cells in Susac syndrome. Overall study results and limits: The relatively small number of individuals in the TCR sequencing and HLA analysis was acknowledged by the study.

The length of the CDR3 is 15 residues. The germline CDR1 and CDR2 sequences are DFQATT and SNEGSKA (reference sequence). Trimming left V 3 bases short and J 6 bases short, with 18 bases between. Random-hexamer reverse transcription was applied to roughly 0.45 to 1 ug RNA. From the immunoSEQ multiplex PCR reads, TCRdb called clonotypes with MiXCR, one entry per CDR3 protein. The repertoire consists of around 230,000 distinct CDR3 sequences, with roughly 96% occurring once and the leading ten covering roughly 0.1%. The origin of this receptor is a human donor with multiple sclerosis. The sequencing sample was made of CD4+ T cells from PBMCs. The V call is TRBV20-1, the J call TRBJ2-4; D is possibly TRBD1 (6 bases). CDR3 nucleotide sequence: TGCAGTGCTAGTCTGGGCAGGGGTTTCATAAACATTCAGTACTTC. It codes for CSASLGRGFINIQYF.